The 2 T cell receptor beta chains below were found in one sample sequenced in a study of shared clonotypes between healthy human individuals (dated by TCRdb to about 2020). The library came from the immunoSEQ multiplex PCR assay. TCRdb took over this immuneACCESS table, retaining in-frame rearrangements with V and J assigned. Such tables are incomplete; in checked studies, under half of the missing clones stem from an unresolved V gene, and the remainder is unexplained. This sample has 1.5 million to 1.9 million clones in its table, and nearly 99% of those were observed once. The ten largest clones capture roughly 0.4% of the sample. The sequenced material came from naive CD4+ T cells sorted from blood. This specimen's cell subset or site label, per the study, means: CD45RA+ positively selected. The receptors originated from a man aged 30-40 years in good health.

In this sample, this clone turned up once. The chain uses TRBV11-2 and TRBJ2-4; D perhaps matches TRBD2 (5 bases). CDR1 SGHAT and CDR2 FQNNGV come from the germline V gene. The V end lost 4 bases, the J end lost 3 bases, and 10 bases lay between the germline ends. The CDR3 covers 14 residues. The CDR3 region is CASSSGFGKNIQYF. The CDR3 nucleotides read TGTGCCAGCAGCTCGGGGTTTGGCAAAAACATTCAGTACTTC.

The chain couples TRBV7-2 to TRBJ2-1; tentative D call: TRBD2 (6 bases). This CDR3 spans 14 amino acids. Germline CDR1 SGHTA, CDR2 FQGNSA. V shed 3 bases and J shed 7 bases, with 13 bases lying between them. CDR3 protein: CASSLGGESNEQFF. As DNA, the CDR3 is TGTGCCAGCAGCTTGGGGGGAGAGAGTAATGAGCAGTTCTTC.